The 5 T cell receptor beta chains below all came from one sample that was sequenced in a study of cytomegalovirus exposure and HLA in healthy donors. The data were produced by immunoSEQ multiplex PCR, yet TCRdb's version contains in-frame clones alone and is incomplete. The top ten hold about 0.8% of the sample, which has roughly 300,000 clones, more than 80% seen once. Specimen: PBMCs. These receptors came from a woman under 30 in good health and CMV-seronegative.

The count of this clone is one. The rearrangement joins TRBV9 to TRBJ1-2; D is possibly TRBD1 (5 bases). V was cut by 4 bases and J by 0 bases, with 13 bases left in between. Germline values: CDR1 SGDLS, CDR2 YYNGEE. The CDR3 consists of 15 residues. This chain's CDR3 is CASSPRLDTNYGYTF. The CDR3 DNA follows: TGTGCCAGCAGCCCCCGACTGGACACTAACTATGGCTACACCTTC.

The V call is TRBV5-6, the J call TRBJ1-3; 12 bases match TRBD1. Germline V gene sequence: CDR1 SGHDT, CDR2 YYEEEE. The J segment lost 4 bases and the V segment lost 1 base, leaving 9 bases of the junction unmatched. The CDR3 loop spans 18 amino acids. CDR3 region: CASSLLPGQGASGNTIYF. CDR3 DNA sequence: TGTGCCAGCAGCTTGTTGCCGGGACAGGGGGCGAGCGGAAACACCATATATTTT.

CDR3 region: CSGGTLNNEQFF. The DNA for the CDR3 is TGCAGCGGCGGGACTCTCAACAATGAGCAGTTCTTC. The chain uses TRBV29-1 and TRBJ2-1; perhaps TRBD2 as D (6 bases). V dropped 7 bases and J dropped 5 bases, with 12 bases sitting between them. Germline lookup yields CDR1 SQVTM and CDR2 ANQGSEA. This CDR3 is built from 12 residues.

The rearrangement uses TRBV7-2 and TRBJ1-5, with 12 bases identical to TRBD1. This CDR3 comprises 15 residues. CDR1 is SGHTA, CDR2 FQGNSA, per germline. After removal of 3 bases from V and 7 bases from J, the junction contained 4 bases not matched to a gene. The CDR3: CASSFAGTGGQPQHF. The CDR3 DNA is TGTGCCAGCAGCTTTGCCGGGACAGGGGGCCAGCCCCAGCATTTT. The full variable domain, completed using reference TRBV7-2 and TRBJ1-5, is GAGVSQSPSNKVTEKGKDVELRCDPISGHTALYWYRQSLGQGLEFLIYFQGNSAPDKSGLPSDRFSAERTGGSVSTLTIQRTQQEDSAVYLCASSFAGTGGQPQHFGDGTRLSIL.

The CDR3 loop reads CSVPDRTGPMNTEAFF. As DNA, the CDR3 is TGCAGCGTTCCCGATAGGACAGGGCCCATGAACACTGAAGCTTTCTTT. The rearrangement joins TRBV29-1 to TRBJ1-1, with 8 nucleotides matching TRBD1. The CDR3 spans 16 residues. The V and J ends lost 5 bases and 0 bases, in that order; junction bases with no gene match: 11. Germline CDR1 is SQVTM and CDR2 is ANQGSEA. Filled out from reference TRBV29-1 and TRBJ1-1, the complete variable domain reads SAVISQKPSRDICQRGTSLTIQCQVDSQVTMMFWYRQQPGQSLTLIATANQGSEATYESGFVIDKFPISRPNLTFSTLTVSNMSPEDSSIYLCSVPDRTGPMNTEAFFGQGTRLTVV.